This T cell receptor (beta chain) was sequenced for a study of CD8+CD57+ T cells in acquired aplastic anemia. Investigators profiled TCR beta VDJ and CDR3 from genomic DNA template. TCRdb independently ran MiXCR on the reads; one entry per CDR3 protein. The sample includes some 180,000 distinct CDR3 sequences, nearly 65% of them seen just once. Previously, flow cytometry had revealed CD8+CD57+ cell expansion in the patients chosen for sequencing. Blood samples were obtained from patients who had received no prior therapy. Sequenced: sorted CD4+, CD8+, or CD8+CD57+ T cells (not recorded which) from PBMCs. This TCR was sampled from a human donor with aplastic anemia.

CDR3 bases: TGTGCCAGCACCGACCAGGGCCAGCGCCCCCACGAGCAGTACTTC. Amino acids: CASTDQGQRPHEQYF. The chain carries TRBV7-9 and TRBJ2-7, with TRBD1 as a possible D gene (5 bases). The V end was cut by 7 bases, the J end by 5 bases, with 21 bases between. The CDR3 covers 15 residues. CDR1 SEHNR and CDR2 FQNEAQ come from the germline V gene (reference sequence).